These 15 T cell receptor beta chains were sequenced from one sample in a study of CD8+ T cells in alopecia areata (dated by TCRdb to 2016 to 2018). Library construction relied on the immunoSEQ multiplex PCR assay. RNA was extracted from all samples and reverse transcribed into cDNA as template for TCR sequencing. TCRdb took over this immuneACCESS table, retaining in-frame rearrangements with V and J assigned. Such tables are incomplete; in checked studies, under half of the missing clones stem from an unresolved V gene, and the remainder is unexplained. The sample includes 200,000 to 250,000 clones, with about 50% observed a single time. Around 1.6% of the sample is taken by the ten largest. What the time point label conveys for this sample: around 29 days on oral tofacitinib. In light of the paper, this sample's treatment or condition label describes: oral pan-JAK inhibitor, 5-10 mg twice daily.

The sequenced sample was CD4+ T cells sorted from blood, obtained at week 4, from a patient treated with tofacitinib. All receptors derive from a human donor with alopecia areata.

This clone was seen only once. The chain recombines TRBV7-9 with TRBJ1-2, with a possible D match to TRBD1 (5 bases). The length of the CDR3 is 13 residues. The V end lost 1 base, the J end lost 8 bases, and 11 bases lay between the germline ends. CDR1 is SEHNR, CDR2 FQNEAQ, per germline (reference sequence). The CDR3 region has the DNA TGTGCCAGCAGCTTAGGTCAGGGAAAAGGCTACACCTTC. Its translation: CASSLGQGKGYTF.

V usage is TRBV15 and J usage is TRBJ2-3, with 7 bases aligning to TRBD2. Trimming took 1 base from V and 3 from J; bases not matched to a gene: 10. This CDR3 is built from 17 residues. Per the germline V gene, CDR1 is LNHNV and CDR2 is YYDKDF (reference sequence). For the CDR3, the DNA is TGTGCCACCAGCAGAGTAGGTGGCGGGGGAGGGACAGATACGCAGTATTTT. Encoded protein: CATSRVGGGGGTDTQYF.

To note about this clone: The same CDR3 can be traced to other DNA sequences in this sample. The chain has TRBV29-1 and TRBJ2-1, with D perhaps matching TRBD1 (6 bases). Germline V gene sequence: CDR1 SQVTM, CDR2 ANQGSEA. V shed 5 bases and J shed 7 bases, with 9 bases lying between them. This CDR3 is 11 amino acids long. In DNA, the CDR3 is TGCAGCGTTAGAAGGGGGAATGAGCAGTTCTTC. Translated, it gives CSVRRGNEQFF.

A few counts support this clone. The rearrangement joins TRBV5-1 to TRBJ2-3, with no clear D. Germline V gives CDR1 SGHRS, CDR2 YFSETQ. The CDR3 runs to 14 residues. V was trimmed by 2 bases and J by 0 bases, leaving 7 bases between them. The CDR3 sequence: CASSFPGSTDTQYF. The CDR3 DNA is TGCGCCAGCAGCTTCCCTGGGAGCACAGATACGCAGTATTTT.

The chain carries TRBV29-1 and TRBJ1-2; D uncertain. V was pared by 4 bases and J by 3 bases, with 12 bases between. Germline-derived CDR1 and CDR2 are SQVTM and ANQGSEA. The CDR3 has 13 residues. The CDR3 DNA follows: TGCAGCGTTGTAACCGGCGGGGACTATGGCTACACCTTC. This codes for CSVVTGGDYGYTF.

The chain employs TRBV7-3 and TRBJ2-1; 7 bases map to TRBD2. The CDR3 loop spans 13 amino acids. Germline V gives CDR1 SGHTA, CDR2 FQGTGA. V gave up 4 bases and J gave up 6 bases; unmatched junction bases: 3. CDR3 nucleotides: TGTGCCAGCAGCTCCAGGGAGGGCAATGAGCAGTTCTTC. Its protein is CASSSREGNEQFF. The full variable domain, completed using reference TRBV7-3 and TRBJ2-1, is GAGVSQTPSNKVTEKGKYVELRCDPISGHTALYWYRQSLGQGPEFLIYFQGTGAADDSGLPNDRFFAVRPEGSVSTLKIQRTERGDSAVYLCASSSREGNEQFFGPGTRLTVL.

V and J are TRBV19 and TRBJ1-1, with D tentatively TRBD1 (5 bases). Germline V gene data show CDR1 as LNHDA and CDR2 as SQIVND (reference sequence). V lost 5 bases, J lost 7 bases, and 11 bases lay in between. The CDR3 has 12 amino acids. The CDR3 coding sequence is TGTGCCAGTAGTTTGAGGCAGGGTGAAGCTTTCTTT. Translation: CASSLRQGEAFF.

The table lists this clone with a few counts. V is TRBV29-1 and J is TRBJ2-7, with a weak D call TRBD1 (5 bases). Trimming cost V 7 bases and J 2 bases, with 9 bases left between them. Germline assignment: CDR1 SQVTM and CDR2 ANQGSEA. This CDR3 is built from 11 residues. The CDR3 region is CSARVTYEQYF. The CDR3 nucleotides read TGCAGCGCCAGGGTCACCTACGAGCAGTACTTC.

V and J are TRBV4-3 and TRBJ1-2, with 7 positions matching TRBD1. J gave up 0 bases and V 4 bases, and 8 bases lay outside the gene matches. The CDR3 contains 16 residues. The germline V gene has CDR1 LGHNA and CDR2 YSLEER. CDR3 DNA sequence: TGCGCCAGCAGCCCCACAGGGACAGAGCCTAACTATGGCTACACCTTC. Encoded protein: CASSPTGTEPNYGYTF.

The V call is TRBV28, the J call TRBJ1-6, with no clear D. Per the germline V gene, CDR1 is MDHEN and CDR2 is SYDVKM. There are 12 residues in the CDR3. The V end lost 3 bases, the J end lost 8 bases, and 5 bases lay between the germline ends. The CDR3 protein is CASSLGYSPLHF. CDR3 DNA sequence: TGTGCCAGCAGTTTGGGTTATTCACCCCTCCACTTT.

The chain couples TRBV20-1 to TRBJ2-5; D is unclear. From germline, CDR1 is DFQATT and CDR2 SNEGSKA (reference sequence). The germline V and J ends were trimmed by 5 bases and 3 bases, with 4 bases remaining between them. This CDR3 contains 10 residues. The CDR3 coding sequence is TGCAGTGCTGTCGAAGAGACCCAGTACTTC. It encodes CSAVEETQYF.

The CDR3 nucleotides are TGCGCCAGCAGCACCGGACTAGCGGGGGTGAAAAGCTCCTACAATGAGCAGTTCTTC. Translation gives CASSTGLAGVKSSYNEQFF. The rearrangement links TRBV5-1 to TRBJ2-1, with 13 bases that match TRBD2. The junction had 10 bases not matched to a gene; V was cut back by 4 bases and J by 0 bases. The CDR3 totals 19 residues. The germline V gene has CDR1 SGHRS and CDR2 YFSETQ.

This clone was recorded a few times. V usage is TRBV29-1 and J usage is TRBJ2-3, with D unresolved. CDR1 SQVTM and CDR2 ANQGSEA come from the germline V gene. The CDR3 covers 13 residues. V was trimmed by 4 bases and J by 4 bases, leaving 12 bases between them. The CDR3 DNA sequence: TGCAGCGTTGGAGCATGGGTCGCAGATACGCAGTATTTT. Protein product: CSVGAWVADTQYF.

CDR3 DNA sequence: TGTGCCAGCAGTCCCACGCCGGGACTAGCGGGGGTTGAGCAGTTCTTC. Translation gives CASSPTPGLAGVEQFF. The chain employs TRBV2 and TRBJ2-1; 14 bases fit TRBD2. Per the germline V gene, CDR1 is SNHLY and CDR2 is FYNNEI. V lost 5 bases and J lost 9; bases outside the gene matches: 9. CDR3 length: 16 amino acids.

The table lists this clone with a few counts. The V call is TRBV25-1, the J call TRBJ2-7; no firm D call. This CDR3 is built from 15 residues. Germline CDR1 is MGHDK and CDR2 is SYGVNS. The ends were cut back, 6 bases at V and 2 bases at J, with 17 bases in the middle. The CDR3 protein is CASSPTGPFTYEQYF. For the CDR3, the DNA is TGTGCCAGCAGCCCTACCGGGCCTTTTACCTACGAGCAGTACTTC.